This is a list of T cell receptor beta chains from one sample in a study of OX40 agonist ivuxolimab in advanced cancers. Assay: immunoSEQ multiplex PCR; the TCRdb copy retains only in-frame clones and omits some. The data contain about 26,000 clones, approximately 80% of them singletons. The specimen was CD4+ or CD8+ T cells sorted from blood, collected in a trial of the OX40 agonist ivuxolimab. The receptors come from an adult with an advanced solid tumor such as melanoma, head and neck, liver or kidney cancer. CDR3s include the opening cysteine and the closing phenylalanine or tryptophan. The order of the fields is V gene, D gene, clone size, J gene, CDR3 protein, CDR3 DNA. A D gene is named only where the DNA matches it firmly. Clone size is given for some rows only: seen once, a few or many times, or a class if the clone is expanded.

TRBV9	.	.	TRBJ2-2	CASSPSGVGIGELFF	TGTGCCAGCAGCCCCTCTGGGGTTGGGATCGGGGAGCTGTTTTTT
TRBV11-2	.	.	TRBJ2-3	CASSFQPTAGSGLDTQYF	TGTGCCAGCAGCTTCCAACCAACCGCGGGAAGCGGGTTAGATACGCAGTATTTT
TRBV7-6	TRBD1	.	TRBJ1-4	CASSPRGLANEKLFF	TGTGCCAGCAGCCCTAGGGGGCTAGCTAATGAAAAACTGTTTTTT
TRBV19	TRBD2	.	TRBJ2-3	CASRKRGGIADTQYF	TGTGCCAGTAGAAAGCGGGGGGGGATTGCAGATACGCAGTATTTT
TRBV9	TRBD2	.	TRBJ2-7	CASSVDGTSGSSEQYF	TGTGCCAGCAGCGTAGACGGGACTAGCGGGAGTTCCGAGCAGTACTTC
TRBV27	.	.	TRBJ1-2	CASSPQDGPNYGYTF	TGTGCCAGCAGTCCCCAGGACGGCCCGAACTATGGCTACACCTTC
TRBV19	.	.	TRBJ2-7	CASSIAGVYEQYF	TGTGCCAGTAGTATAGCCGGAGTCTACGAGCAGTACTTC
TRBV25-1	TRBD1	once	TRBJ2-7	CASTRTGHRYEQYF	TGTGCCAGCACTAGGACAGGGCACCGGTATGAGCAGTACTTC
TRBV10-1	TRBD1	.	TRBJ1-1	CASSDGTGPEAFF	TGCGCCAGCAGTGACGGGACAGGGCCTGAAGCTTTCTTT
TRBV19	TRBD1	.	TRBJ1-1	CASSMGQLNTGAFF	TGTGCCAGTAGTATGGGACAGCTGAACACTGGAGCTTTCTTT
TRBV19	TRBD1	.	TRBJ1-1	CASSITAGGNTEAFF	TGTGCCAGTAGTATAACCGCAGGGGGCAACACTGAAGCTTTCTTT
TRBV2	.	.	TRBJ2-7	CASSGGSSYEQYF	TGTGCCAGCAGTGGGGGCAGCTCCTACGAGCAGTACTTC
TRBV7-6	.	.	TRBJ1-1	CASSLGGGTAAFF	TGTGCCAGCAGCTTAGGGGGTGGGACGGCGGCTTTCTTT
TRBV5-5	.	few	TRBJ1-1	CASSFSDRSTEAFF	TGTGCCAGCAGCTTTTCCGACCGTAGCACTGAAGCTTTCTTT
TRBV14	.	.	TRBJ2-2	CASSLWTGTENTGELFF	TGTGCCAGCAGCCTGTGGACCGGGACGGAGAACACCGGGGAGCTGTTTTTT
TRBV30	.	.	TRBJ1-1	CAWSLGGNTEAFF	TGTGCCTGGTCCCTGGGGGGGAACACTGAAGCTTTCTTT
TRBV30	.	.	TRBJ1-5	CAWSEEGNQPQHF	TGTGCCTGGAGTGAAGAGGGAAATCAGCCCCAGCATTTT
TRBV9	.	.	TRBJ2-7	CASSGASSYEQYF	TGTGCCAGCAGCGGCGCCAGCTCCTACGAGCAGTACTTC
TRBV7-9	.	once	TRBJ1-6	CASSSDKGPFSYNSPLHF	TGTGCCAGCAGCTCGGACAAGGGACCTTTTTCCTATAATTCACCCCTCCACTTT
TRBV6-6	.	.	TRBJ2-1	CASSSRGFLDEQFF	TGTGCCAGCAGTTCACGGGGGTTCCTCGATGAGCAGTTCTTC
TRBV19	.	.	TRBJ1-2	CASSIGRADYGYTF	TGTGCCAGTAGTATAGGCAGGGCGGACTATGGCTACACCTTC
TRBV5-1	TRBD1	.	TRBJ2-3	CASSLGQGITDTQYF	TGCGCCAGCAGCTTGGGACAGGGAATCACAGATACGCAGTATTTT
TRBV7-9	TRBD1	medium-sized	TRBJ1-4	CASSDRDRVREKLFF	TGTGCCAGCAGCGACCGGGACAGGGTGCGGGAAAAACTGTTTTTT
TRBV21-1	.	once	TRBJ1-1	CASSKGRQGAITEAFF	TGTGCCAGCAGCAAAGGTAGACAGGGTGCGATCACTGAAGCTTTCTTT
TRBV11-2	TRBD2	.	TRBJ2-5	CASSRTSGRQETQYF	TGTGCCAGCAGCCGGACTAGCGGGAGACAAGAGACCCAGTACTTC
TRBV4-3	.	.	TRBJ2-7	CASSQDGGTSSYEQYF	TGCGCCAGCAGCCAAGATGGAGGCACTTCCTCCTACGAGCAGTACTTC
TRBV5-6	TRBD1	few	TRBJ2-1	CASSFGTGTNEQFF	TGTGCCAGCAGCTTTGGGACAGGGACAAATGAGCAGTTCTTC
TRBV4-1	.	.	TRBJ2-1	CASSQGVDEQFF	TGCGCCAGCAGCCAAGGGGTCGATGAGCAGTTCTTC
TRBV7-2	.	.	TRBJ1-4	CASSFFGIANEKLFF	TGTGCCAGCAGCTTTTTCGGGATAGCTAATGAAAAACTGTTTTTT
TRBV27	.	once	TRBJ2-7	CASSLPIPKHEQYF	TGTGCCAGCAGTCTACCAATCCCTAAGCACGAGCAGTACTTC
TRBV29-1	.	.	TRBJ1-2	CSVPDYGYTF	TGCAGCGTTCCCGATTATGGCTACACCTTC
TRBV30	TRBD1	.	TRBJ2-2	CAWGTGAGGGELFF	TGTGCCTGGGGGACAGGGGCCGGGGGCGGGGAGCTGTTTTTT
TRBV6-1	TRBD2	few	TRBJ2-2	CASSDPTSGETGELFF	TGTGCCAGCAGTGATCCTACTAGCGGGGAAACCGGGGAGCTGTTTTTT
TRBV28	.	.	TRBJ1-5	CASSPGMSNQPQHF	TGTGCCAGCAGTCCAGGGATGTCCAATCAGCCCCAGCATTTT
TRBV4-1	TRBD2	few	TRBJ2-1	CASSHSSLALDEQFF	TGCGCCAGCAGCCACTCCTCACTAGCGTTGGATGAGCAGTTCTTC
TRBV6-1	TRBD1	.	TRBJ2-7	CASSPIGTGGDEQYF	TGTGCCAGCAGCCCCATCGGGACAGGGGGCGACGAGCAGTACTTC
TRBV28	.	few	TRBJ2-3	CASSFRSFSRTDTQYF	TGTGCCAGCAGTTTCCGGTCCTTCTCAAGAACAGATACGCAGTATTTT
TRBV4-1	.	once	TRBJ2-7	CASSQGTVSYEQYF	TGCGCCAGCAGCCAAGGCACAGTCTCCTACGAGCAGTACTTC
TRBV7-2	.	.	TRBJ1-1	CASSLAGTGFFSAEAFF	TGTGCCAGCAGCTTAGCTGGTACAGGGTTCTTTAGCGCTGAAGCTTTCTTT
TRBV27	TRBD2	once	TRBJ2-1	CASSLRGRAYNEQFF	TGTGCCAGCAGCCTCCGCGGGAGGGCCTACAATGAGCAGTTCTTC
TRBV27	.	.	TRBJ2-1	CASSFSGVANEQFF	TGTGCCAGCAGTTTTTCAGGGGTGGCCAATGAGCAGTTCTTC
TRBV5-1	.	once	TRBJ2-3	CASSPPSASGDTQYF	TGCGCCAGCAGCCCTCCGAGCGCTTCTGGAGATACGCAGTATTTT
TRBV10-1	.	large	TRBJ2-7	CASSPGGRGYEQYF	TGCGCCAGCAGTCCCGGGGGCCGGGGGTACGAGCAGTACTTC
TRBV13	TRBD2	.	TRBJ2-2	CASSSSLAGEDTGELFF	TGTGCCAGCAGCTCCTCCCTAGCGGGGGAGGATACCGGGGAGCTGTTTTTT